This T cell receptor beta chain came from a study of response to subunit inactivated influenza vaccine. Worth noting for this clonotype: Its antigen is still unknown.

Germline V lookup: CDR1 MNHNS, CDR2 SASEGT. This CDR3 is 16 amino acids long. The V end was cut by 4 bases, the J end by 5 bases, with 18 bases between. TCRdb processed the RT-PCR reads anew with MiXCR; each CDR3 protein has one entry. In the table there are about 570,000 distinct CDR3 sequences, over 9% of which are singletons. Overall study findings and caveats: T cells newly recruited by each seasonal influenza vaccination are few, the authors suggested.

This same sample was also part of a study on T cells expressing NK-cell markers. That report notes: 5'RACE template switching with UMIs generated TCR beta cDNA. These same clonotypes (in four donors) also led the CD3+CD56-NKG2C+ fraction.

The specimen comprised PBMCs from blood, sampled on the day of vaccination. This sequence originates from a man over 45 who received an inactivated influenza vaccine. The chain carries TRBV6-1 and TRBJ2-1; possible D gene TRBD2, 6 bases. The CDR3 DNA reads TGTGCCAGCAGTGGACTAGACCTAATTCAAGACAATGAGCAGTTCTTC. This translates into CASSGLDLIQDNEQFF.